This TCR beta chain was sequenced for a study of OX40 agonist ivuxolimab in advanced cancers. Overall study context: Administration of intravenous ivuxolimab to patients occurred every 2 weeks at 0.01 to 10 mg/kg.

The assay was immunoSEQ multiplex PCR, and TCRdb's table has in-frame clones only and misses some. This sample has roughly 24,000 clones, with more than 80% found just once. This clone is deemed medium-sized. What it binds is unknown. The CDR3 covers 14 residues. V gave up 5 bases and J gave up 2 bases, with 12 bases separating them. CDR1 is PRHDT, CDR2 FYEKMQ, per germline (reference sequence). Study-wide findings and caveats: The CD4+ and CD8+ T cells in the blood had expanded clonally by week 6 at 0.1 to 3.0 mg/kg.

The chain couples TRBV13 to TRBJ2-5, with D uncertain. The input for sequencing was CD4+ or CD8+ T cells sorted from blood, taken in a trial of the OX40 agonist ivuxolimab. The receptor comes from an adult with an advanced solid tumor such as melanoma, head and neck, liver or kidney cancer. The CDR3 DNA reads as TGTGCCAGCAGCCCAACAGCAGCACAAGAGACCCAGTACTTC. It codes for CASSPTAAQETQYF.